One sample yielded the 8 T cell receptor beta chains listed below, sequenced in a study of control samples from healthy donors and cancer patients. Only in-frame clones appear in the TCRdb table, and some are missing; sequencing was by immunoSEQ multiplex PCR. The sample yields 130,000 or so clones, about 90% seen once. Sequenced material: blood. The receptor source for this set is a man aged 18 to 29 in good health.

The chain is built from TRBV30 and TRBJ1-6; D remains unclear. CDR1 is GTSNPN, CDR2 SVGIG, per germline (reference sequence). Between the trimmed V and J ends, which lost 3 bases and 5 bases, there was a span of 8 bases. The CDR3 is 13 residues long. This CDR3 reads CAWRPGHNSPLHF. Here the CDR3 DNA reads TGTGCCTGGAGACCGGGCCATAATTCACCCCTCCACTTT.

The J gene is TRBJ1-4, the V gene TRBV6-1; a possible D gene is TRBD1 (5 bases). The germline gives CDR1 MNHNS, CDR2 SASEGT. V was shortened by 1 base and J by 6 bases, with 12 bases between the two germline ends. The CDR3 runs 15 residues. This CDR3 reads CASSEVGGGYEKLFF. The CDR3 coding sequence is TGTGCCAGCAGTGAAGTGGGGGGTGGTTATGAAAAACTGTTTTTT.

This chain links TRBV5-1 with TRBJ1-4; D perhaps matches TRBD1 (5 bases). CDR1 and CDR2 from the germline V gene are SGHRS and YFSETQ. This CDR3 is built from 13 residues. The V end was cut by 3 bases, the J end by 2 bases, with 5 bases between. In nucleotides, the CDR3 is TGCGCCAGCAGCTGGGACACTAATGAAAAACTGTTTTTT. It yields the protein CASSWDTNEKLFF.

The chain has TRBV15 and TRBJ2-7; TRBD1 or TRBD2 may be the D gene (7 bases each). The CDR3 runs 15 residues. The V gene's germline CDR1 is LNHNV and CDR2 YYDKDF (reference sequence). V was cut by 0 bases and J by 3 bases, with 12 bases left in between. CDR3 sequence: CATSRDPGGGYEQYF. CDR3 nucleotides: TGTGCCACCAGCAGAGATCCAGGGGGGGGCTACGAGCAGTACTTC. The full variable domain, in which reference TRBV15 and TRBJ2-7 provide the parts outside the CDR3, is DAMVIQNPRYQVTQFGKPVTLSCSQTLNHNVMYWYQQKSSQAPKLLFHYYDKDFNNEADTPDNFQSRRPNTSFCFLDIRSPGLGDTAMYLCATSRDPGGGYEQYFGPGTRLTVT.

The V and J genes are TRBV11-2 and TRBJ1-2; D not certain. Germline V gives CDR1 SGHAT, CDR2 FQNNGV. The CDR3 is 14 amino acids. Trimming pared 0 bases from V and 4 bases from J, leaving 9 bases between. The CDR3 sequence: CASSLERVGYGYTF. DNA for the CDR3: TGTGCCAGCAGCTTAGAGAGGGTGGGCTATGGCTACACCTTC.

V usage is TRBV12-3 or TRBV12-4 and J usage is TRBJ1-1, with unresolved D. The V end lost 3 bases, the J end lost 5 bases, and 10 bases lay between the germline ends. The CDR3 contains 13 residues. The CDR3 reads CASSFGEETEAFF. The CDR3 DNA reads TGTGCCAGCAGTTTCGGGGAAGAGACTGAAGCTTTCTTT.

The chain links TRBV6-1 to TRBJ2-6; tentatively, D is TRBD1 or TRBD2 (5 bases each). The CDR3 has 15 amino acids. Germline-derived CDR1 and CDR2 are MNHNS and SASEGT. The V and J ends lost 1 base and 2 bases respectively, with 6 bases between them. The CDR3 DNA sequence: TGTGCCAGCAGTGAAGGAGGGGCTGGGGCCAACGTCCTGACTTTC. This sequence encodes CASSEGGAGANVLTF.

The genes are TRBV11-2 and TRBJ1-3; D ambiguous. Between the trimmed V and J ends, which lost 1 base and 4 bases, there was a span of 14 bases. This CDR3 contains 16 residues. CDR1 and CDR2 (germline): SGHAT, FQNNGV. The CDR3 protein is CASSLGAPSGGNTIYF. CDR3 nucleotide sequence: TGTGCCAGCAGCTTAGGGGCCCCTTCGGGAGGAAACACCATATATTTT.